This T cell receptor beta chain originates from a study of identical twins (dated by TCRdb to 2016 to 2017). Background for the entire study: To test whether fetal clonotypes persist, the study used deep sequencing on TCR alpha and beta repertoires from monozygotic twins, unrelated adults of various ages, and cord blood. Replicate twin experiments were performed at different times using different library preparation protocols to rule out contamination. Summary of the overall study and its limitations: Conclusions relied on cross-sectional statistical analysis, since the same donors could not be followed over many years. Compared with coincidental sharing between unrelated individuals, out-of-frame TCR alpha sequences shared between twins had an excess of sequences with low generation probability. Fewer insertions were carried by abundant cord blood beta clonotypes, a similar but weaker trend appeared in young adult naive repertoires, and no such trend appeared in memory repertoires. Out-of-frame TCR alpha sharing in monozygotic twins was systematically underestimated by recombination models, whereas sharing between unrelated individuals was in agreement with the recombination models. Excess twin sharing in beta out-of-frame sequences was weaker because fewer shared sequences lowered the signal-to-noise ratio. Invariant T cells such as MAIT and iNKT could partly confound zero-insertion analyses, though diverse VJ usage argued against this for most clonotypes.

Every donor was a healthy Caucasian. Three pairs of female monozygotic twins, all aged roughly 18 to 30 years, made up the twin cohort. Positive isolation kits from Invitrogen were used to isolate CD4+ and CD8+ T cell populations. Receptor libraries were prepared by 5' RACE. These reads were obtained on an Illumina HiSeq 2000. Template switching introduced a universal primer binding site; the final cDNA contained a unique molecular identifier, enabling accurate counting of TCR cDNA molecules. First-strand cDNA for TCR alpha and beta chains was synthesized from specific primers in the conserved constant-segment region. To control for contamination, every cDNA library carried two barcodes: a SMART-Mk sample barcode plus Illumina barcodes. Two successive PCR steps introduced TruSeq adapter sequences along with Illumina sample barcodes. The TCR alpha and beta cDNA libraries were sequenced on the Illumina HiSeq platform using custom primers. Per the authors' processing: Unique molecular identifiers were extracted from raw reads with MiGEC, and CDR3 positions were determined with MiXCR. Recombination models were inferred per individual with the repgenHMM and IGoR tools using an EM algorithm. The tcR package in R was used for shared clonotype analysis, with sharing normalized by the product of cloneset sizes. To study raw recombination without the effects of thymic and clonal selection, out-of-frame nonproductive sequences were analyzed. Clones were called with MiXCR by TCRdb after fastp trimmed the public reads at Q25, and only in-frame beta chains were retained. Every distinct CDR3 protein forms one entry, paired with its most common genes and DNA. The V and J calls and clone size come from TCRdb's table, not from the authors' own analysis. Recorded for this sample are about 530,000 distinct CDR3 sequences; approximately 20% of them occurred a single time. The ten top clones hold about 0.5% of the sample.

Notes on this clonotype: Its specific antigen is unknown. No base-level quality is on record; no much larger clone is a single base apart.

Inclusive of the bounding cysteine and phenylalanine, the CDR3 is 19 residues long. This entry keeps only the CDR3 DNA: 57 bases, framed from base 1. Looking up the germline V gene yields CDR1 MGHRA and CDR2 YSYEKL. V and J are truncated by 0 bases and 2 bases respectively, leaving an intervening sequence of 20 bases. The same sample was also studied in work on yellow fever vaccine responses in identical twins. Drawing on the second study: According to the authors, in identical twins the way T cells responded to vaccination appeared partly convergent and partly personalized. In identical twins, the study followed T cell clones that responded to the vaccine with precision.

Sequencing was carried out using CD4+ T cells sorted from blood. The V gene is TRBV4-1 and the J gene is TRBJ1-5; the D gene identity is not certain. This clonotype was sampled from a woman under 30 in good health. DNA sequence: TGCGCCAGCAGCCAAGAACTTTCCAGGTTGATGTCGGGCAATCAGCCCCAGCATTTT. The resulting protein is CASSQELSRLMSGNQPQHF.